The rows below give T cell receptor beta chains drawn from one sample of a study of neurological immune-mediated disorders. TCRdb called the 5' RACE reads again in MiXCR, with one record for every CDR3 protein. Among roughly 60,000 distinct CDR3 sequences listed, about an eighth were seen once. Sequencing was done on a sample of PBMCs. The origin of the receptors is a man in his sixties in good health. The CDR3 runs from the conserved cysteine through the conserved F or W. D genes are given only for firm matches. Some rows have no size entry. The others give once, few or many, or a class for an expanded clone.

j_call clone_size v_call d_call cdr3_aa cdr3_nt
TRBJ1-4 many TRBV7-2 TRBD1 CASSMTGGREKLFF TGTGCCAGCAGCATGACAGGGGGGCGTGAAAAACTGTTTTTT
TRBJ1-5 many TRBV29-1 . CSAGTSNQPQHF TGCAGCGCAGGGACAAGTAATCAGCCCCAGCATTTT
TRBJ1-4 many TRBV7-2 . CASSFAATNEKLFF TGTGCCAGCAGCTTCGCTGCAACTAATGAAAAACTGTTTTTT
TRBJ2-3 . TRBV6-6 . CASSYGQHTDTQYF TGTGCCAGCAGTTACGGGCAGCACACAGATACGCAGTATTTT
TRBJ2-7 many TRBV6-1 . CASRDFYEQYF TGTGCCAGCAGGGACTTCTACGAGCAGTACTTC
TRBJ2-7 few TRBV6-1 . CAYSVGDYEQYF TGTGCCTACAGTGTCGGGGACTACGAGCAGTACTTC
TRBJ2-1 few TRBV18 TRBD1 CASSPLTRGLNNEQFF TGTGCCAGCTCACCATTAACCAGGGGGCTAAACAATGAGCAGTTCTTC
TRBJ1-1 many TRBV27 . CASSREGRGPAFF TGTGCCAGCAGTCGAGAGGGTCGGGGGCCAGCTTTCTTT
TRBJ2-7 few TRBV6-2/TRBV6-3 . CASSYSSKGREQYF TGTGCCAGCAGTTACTCGTCAAAGGGAAGGGAGCAGTACTTC
TRBJ1-4 many TRBV29-1 TRBD1 CSAADRGMEKLFF TGCAGCGCCGCGGACAGGGGGATGGAAAAACTGTTTTTT
TRBJ2-5 . TRBV5-6 . CASSLQGAETQYF TGTGCCAGCAGCCTCCAAGGAGCCGAGACCCAGTACTTC
TRBJ2-7 many TRBV20-1 . CSAPDRSDYEQYF TGCAGTGCCCCTGACAGGTCCGACTACGAGCAGTACTTC
TRBJ2-7 . TRBV27 . CASSLRIQGGVRSYEQYF TGTGCCAGCAGTTTGCGCATCCAAGGGGGGGTACGGTCCTACGAGCAGTACTTC
TRBJ1-2 many TRBV21-1 . CASGSERRDDGYTF TGTGCCAGCGGATCTGAAAGGAGGGACGACGGCTACACCTTC
TRBJ1-2 many TRBV25-1 . CASNPFQGDDGYTF TGTGCCAGCAATCCCTTCCAGGGTGACGATGGCTACACCTTC
TRBJ1-1 many TRBV5-1 . CASPPGGVVVNTEAFF TGCGCCAGCCCTCCCGGAGGGGTTGTGGTGAACACTGAAGCTTTCTTT
TRBJ2-7 many TRBV7-9 . CASSLKGADYEQYF TGTGCCAGCAGCTTAAAGGGCGCGGACTACGAGCAGTACTTC
TRBJ1-6 many TRBV20-1 TRBD1 CSAPGTGNSPLHF TGCAGTGCCCCCGGGACAGGGAACTCACCCCTCCACTTT
TRBJ1-1 many TRBV5-1 . CASSLGGALNTEAFF TGCGCCAGCAGCTTGGGGGGGGCCCTGAACACTGAAGCTTTCTTT
TRBJ2-7 many TRBV19 TRBD1 CASSIFASGTGDEQYF TGTGCCAGTAGTATCTTCGCTTCCGGGACAGGGGACGAGCAGTACTTC
TRBJ1-5 many TRBV6-5 . CASSYGRGNQPQHF TGTGCCAGCAGTTACGGACGGGGGAATCAGCCCCAGCATTTT
TRBJ1-1 many TRBV14 . CASSQGTPHTAEAFF TGTGCCAGCAGCCAAGGGACCCCCCACACAGCTGAAGCTTTCTTT
TRBJ2-3 . TRBV5-1 TRBD1 CASSFVGQVTDTQYF TGCGCCAGCAGCTTCGTGGGACAGGTAACAGATACGCAGTATTTT